The 10 T cell receptor beta chains given below trace back to one sample, sequenced in a study of T cells after yellow fever vaccination. TCRdb reprocessed the 5' RACE reads with MiXCR, giving one entry per CDR3 protein. The table includes 300,000 to 400,000 distinct CDR3 sequences, 9.5% to 15% detected once. The sequencing used CD4+ T cells sorted from PBMCs, collected 15 days after the yellow fever booster vaccination. Receptor source: a young man who received the YFV17D yellow fever vaccine.

The chain couples TRBV6-6 to TRBJ1-1; D might be TRBD1 (5 bases). The CDR3 has 16 amino acids. Trimming stripped 2 bases from V and 0 bases from J, with 13 bases between. Germline values: CDR1 MNHNY, CDR2 SVGAGI (reference sequence). DNA for the CDR3: TGTGCCAGCAGTTACGCAAGACAGCCAGTGAACACTGAAGCTTTCTTT. Residues: CASSYARQPVNTEAFF.

The table lists this clonotype with a few counts. The rearrangement uses TRBV20-1 and TRBJ2-7, with unresolved D. V was cut by 2 bases and J by 4 bases, with 12 bases left in between. The CDR3 is made up of 13 amino acids. Looked up from germline, CDR1 is DFQATT and CDR2 is SNEGSKA (reference sequence). The CDR3 nucleotides read TGCAGTGCTAGACCTGGAAGTCTATACGAGCAGTACGTC. This codes for CSARPGSLYEQYV.

This clonotype was seen only a few times. CDR3 bases: TGTGCCAGCAGTGAGGGGGCCATCTCTGGGGCCAACGTCCTGACTTTC. Translation: CASSEGAISGANVLTF. V gene TRBV6-4 combines with J gene TRBJ2-6, with D possibly matching TRBD1 (6 bases). This CDR3 has 16 amino acids. Trimming removed 3 bases at V and 0 bases at J, with 9 bases between. The V gene's germline CDR1 is MRHNA and CDR2 SNTAGT.

The chain employs TRBV6-2 or TRBV6-3 and TRBJ2-2, with 8 bases identical to TRBD2. Germline lookup yields CDR1 MNHEY and CDR2 SVGEGT. CDR3 length: 18 residues. J gave up 2 bases and V 7 bases, and 15 bases lay outside the gene matches. The CDR3 is CASIDSPGGPSNTGELFF. DNA of the CDR3: TGTGCCAGCATCGACTCCCCGGGGGGGCCGTCCAACACCGGGGAGCTGTTTTTT.

This clonotype came up many times. This chain uses TRBV7-2 with TRBJ2-4; the D gene is possibly TRBD2 (5 bases). Trimming pared 7 bases from V and 3 bases from J, leaving 16 bases between. Germline loops: CDR1 SGHTA, CDR2 FQGNSA. The CDR3 is made up of 15 amino acids. Written as DNA, the CDR3 is TGTGCCAGCACCACAGCCACCGGGGTCAAAAACATTCAGTACTTC. Translated, it gives CASTTATGVKNIQYF.

The chain carries TRBV11-2 and TRBJ1-2; D perhaps matches TRBD1 (6 bases). Deletions cut 5 bases from V and 7 bases from J, with 17 bases between. This CDR3 spans 14 amino acids. Germline V lookup: CDR1 SGHAT, CDR2 FQNNGV. As DNA, the CDR3 is TGTGCCAGCAGCACCCCACAGGGCGGTGGTGGCTACACCTTC. Amino acids: CASSTPQGGGGYTF. Full variable domain (rest looked up from reference TRBV11-2 and TRBJ1-2): EAGVAQSPRYKIIEKRQSVAFWCNPISGHATLYWYQQILGQGPKLLIQFQNNGVVDDSQLPKDRFSAERLKGVDSTLKIQPAKLEDSAVYLCASSTPQGGGGYTFGSGTRLTVV.

In this sample, this clonotype turned up many times. The chain links TRBV7-6 to TRBJ1-6; D is ambiguous. Trimming took off 2 bases at V and 0 bases at J, with 5 bases between the two ends. In germline, CDR1 is SGHVS, CDR2 FNYEAQ. The CDR3 runs to 15 residues. The CDR3 bases are TGTGCCAGCAGCTTAAGTTACTCCTATAATTCACCCCTCCACTTT. This codes for CASSLSYSYNSPLHF.

This chain uses TRBV7-2 with TRBJ2-5, with D unclear. V was pared by 5 bases and J by 9 bases, with 10 bases between. The CDR3 runs 11 residues. The germline V gene has CDR1 SGHTA and CDR2 FQGNSA. The CDR3 sequence: CASSPGRSQYF. The CDR3 nucleotides are TGTGCCAGCAGCCCCGGCCGGTCCCAGTACTTC.

There are a few counts of this clonotype. V is TRBV20-1 and J is TRBJ1-4; 9 bases map to TRBD1. The junction had 4 bases not matched to a gene; V was cut back by 0 bases and J by 5 bases. The CDR3 totals 15 residues. CDR1 DFQATT and CDR2 SNEGSKA come from the germline V gene (reference sequence). The chain's CDR3 is CSARDDGTGNEKLFF. For the CDR3, the DNA is TGCAGTGCTAGAGATGACGGGACAGGGAATGAAAAACTGTTTTTT.

This clonotype was picked up a small number of times. The chain links TRBV7-2 to TRBJ2-4; TRBD2 matches at 11 bases. From germline, CDR1 is SGHTA and CDR2 FQGNSA. J was trimmed by 1 base and V by 2 bases; bases with no gene match: 10. This CDR3 contains 19 residues. CDR3 sequence (DNA): TGTGCCAGCAGCTTACCACTAGCGGGGGAGCTAAAGGCCAAAAACATTCAGTACTTC. It yields the protein CASSLPLAGELKAKNIQYF.